Following are 5 T cell receptor beta chains from one sample sequenced in a study of shared clonotypes between healthy human individuals. TCRdb keeps only in-frame clones here, not all; method: immunoSEQ multiplex PCR. This sample has 1.4 million to 1.5 million clones, with roughly 96% found just once. The sample was naive CD4+ T cells sorted from blood. Subset denoted: CD45RA+ positively selected. Receptors were obtained from a man aged 25 to 40 in good health.

The V and J genes are TRBV19 and TRBJ2-1; D is possibly TRBD1 (6 bases). CDR1 LNHDA and CDR2 SQIVND come from the germline V gene (reference sequence). This CDR3 spans 16 amino acids. V shed 5 bases and J shed 2 bases, with 16 bases lying between them. CDR3: CASSGGGGLTYNEQFF. CDR3 coding DNA: TGTGCCAGTAGTGGGGGCGGCGGGCTGACCTACAATGAGCAGTTCTTC.

The chain uses TRBV9 and TRBJ1-2; 12 bases fit TRBD1. The CDR3 runs 16 residues. Per the germline V gene, CDR1 is SGDLS and CDR2 is YYNGEE. Trimming cost V 4 bases and J 7 bases; bases outside gene matches: 11. The CDR3 protein is CASSKGTGGALSGYTF. CDR3 DNA sequence: TGTGCCAGCAGCAAAGGGACAGGGGGCGCTTTGAGTGGCTACACCTTC. The full variable domain, its missing parts supplied by reference TRBV9 and TRBJ1-2, is DSGVTQTPKHLITATGQRVTLRCSPRSGDLSVYWYQQSLDQGLQFLIQYYNGEERAKGNILERFSAQQFPDLHSELNLSSLELGDSALYFCASSKGTGGALSGYTFGSGTRLTVV.

The rearrangement uses TRBV5-4 and TRBJ1-1; D call uncertain. With 4 bases removed from V and 1 base from J, the gap between germline ends came to 14 bases. Germline CDR1 reads SGHNT; CDR2 reads YYREEE (reference sequence). CDR3 length equals 15 residues. The CDR3 coding sequence is TGTGCCAGCAGCCCTGAACAGAATCGGAACACTGAAGCTTTCTTT. Encoded protein: CASSPEQNRNTEAFF.

The chain combines TRBV15 with TRBJ1-5; D uncertain. This CDR3 region has 12 residues. The V gene's germline CDR1 is LNHNV and CDR2 YYDKDF (reference sequence). V lost 1 base and J 9 bases, leaving 7 bases between the germline ends. CDR3 residues: CATSRGTAPQHF. The DNA for the CDR3 is TGTGCCACCAGCAGAGGGACGGCGCCCCAGCATTTT.

The V call is TRBV30, the J call TRBJ1-2; the match to TRBD1 covers 9 bases. Trimming cost V 0 bases and J 4 bases; bases outside gene matches: 6. This CDR3 spans 15 amino acids. Germline CDR1 and CDR2: GTSNPN and SVGIG (reference sequence). The CDR3 sequence: CAWSVGQGSFYGYTF. The CDR3 DNA reads as TGTGCCTGGAGTGTAGGACAGGGGTCCTTCTATGGCTACACCTTC.